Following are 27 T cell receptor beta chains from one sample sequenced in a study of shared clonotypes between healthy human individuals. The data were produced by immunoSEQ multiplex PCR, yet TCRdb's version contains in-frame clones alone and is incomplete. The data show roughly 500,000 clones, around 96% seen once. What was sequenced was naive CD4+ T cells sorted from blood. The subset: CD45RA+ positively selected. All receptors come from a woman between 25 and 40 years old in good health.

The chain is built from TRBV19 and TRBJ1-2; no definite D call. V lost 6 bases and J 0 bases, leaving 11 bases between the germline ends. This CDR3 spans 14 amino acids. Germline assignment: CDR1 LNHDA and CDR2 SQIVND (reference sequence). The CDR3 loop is CASRQTNSNYGYTF. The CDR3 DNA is TGTGCCAGTAGGCAGACGAACTCTAACTATGGCTACACCTTC.

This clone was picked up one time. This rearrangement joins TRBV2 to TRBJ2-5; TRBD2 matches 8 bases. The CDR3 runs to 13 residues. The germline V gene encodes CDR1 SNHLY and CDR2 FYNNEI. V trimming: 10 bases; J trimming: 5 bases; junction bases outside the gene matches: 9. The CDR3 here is CATTSGSLETQYF. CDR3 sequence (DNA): TGTGCCACCACAAGCGGGAGCTTGGAGACCCAGTACTTC.

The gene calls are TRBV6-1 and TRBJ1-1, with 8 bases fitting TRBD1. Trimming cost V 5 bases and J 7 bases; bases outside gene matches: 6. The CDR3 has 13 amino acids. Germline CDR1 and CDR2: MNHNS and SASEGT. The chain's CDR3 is CASSLSGGSEAFF. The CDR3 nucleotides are TGTGCCAGCAGTCTATCAGGGGGCAGTGAAGCTTTCTTT.

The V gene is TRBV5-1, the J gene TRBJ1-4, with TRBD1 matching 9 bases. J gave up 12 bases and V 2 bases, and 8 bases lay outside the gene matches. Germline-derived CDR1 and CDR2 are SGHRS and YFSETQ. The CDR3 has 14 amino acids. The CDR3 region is CASSFRDRDAELFF. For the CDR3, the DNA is TGCGCCAGCAGCTTCCGGGACAGGGACGCGGAACTGTTTTTT.

In nucleotides, the CDR3 is TGTGCCAGCAGTTCCGGGACTAGCGGGATAAAGCAGTTCTTC. Translated: CASSSGTSGIKQFF. The chain uses TRBV2 and TRBJ2-1, with 13 bases fitting TRBD2. This CDR3 contains 14 residues. The J segment lost 11 bases and the V segment lost 5 bases, leaving 6 bases of the junction unmatched. Germline V CDR1 and CDR2: SNHLY, FYNNEI.

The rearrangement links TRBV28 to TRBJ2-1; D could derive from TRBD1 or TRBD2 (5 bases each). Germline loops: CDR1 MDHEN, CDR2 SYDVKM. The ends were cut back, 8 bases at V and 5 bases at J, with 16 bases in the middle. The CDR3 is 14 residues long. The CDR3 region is CASLPGDGHNEQFF. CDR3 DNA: TGTGCCAGCCTGCCCGGGGACGGTCACAATGAGCAGTTCTTC.

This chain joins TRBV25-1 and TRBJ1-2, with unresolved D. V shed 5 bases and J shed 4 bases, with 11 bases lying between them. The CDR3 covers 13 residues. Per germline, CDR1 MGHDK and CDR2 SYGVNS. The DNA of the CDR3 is TGTGCCAGCAGTTTGGGAAAGACCTATGGCTACACCTTC. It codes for CASSLGKTYGYTF.

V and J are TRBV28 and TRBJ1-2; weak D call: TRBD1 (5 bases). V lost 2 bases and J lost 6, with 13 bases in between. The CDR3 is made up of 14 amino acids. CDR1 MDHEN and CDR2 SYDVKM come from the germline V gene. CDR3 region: CASSLVGRAHGYTF. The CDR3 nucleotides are TGTGCCAGCAGTTTAGTAGGCAGGGCGCATGGCTACACCTTC.

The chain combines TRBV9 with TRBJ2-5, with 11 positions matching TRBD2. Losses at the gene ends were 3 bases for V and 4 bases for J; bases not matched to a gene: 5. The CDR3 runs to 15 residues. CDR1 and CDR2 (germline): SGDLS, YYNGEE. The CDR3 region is CASSGRLAGRETQYF. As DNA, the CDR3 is TGTGCCAGCAGCGGCCGACTAGCGGGACGAGAGACCCAGTACTTC.

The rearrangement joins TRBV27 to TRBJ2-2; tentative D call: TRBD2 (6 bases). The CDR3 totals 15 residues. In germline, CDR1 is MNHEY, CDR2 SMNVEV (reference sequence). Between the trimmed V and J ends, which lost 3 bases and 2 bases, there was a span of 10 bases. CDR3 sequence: CASSFGRSNTGELFF. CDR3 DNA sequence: TGTGCCAGCAGTTTTGGGAGGTCCAACACCGGGGAGCTGTTTTTT.

The DNA of the CDR3 is TGTGCCAGCAGTGAAATCGGGGGCCTCAGGACTGAAGCTTTCTTT. This encodes CASSEIGGLRTEAFF. The J gene is TRBJ1-1, the V gene TRBV2; D is possibly TRBD1 (6 bases). V lost 2 bases and J 5 bases, leaving 15 bases between the germline ends. Germline CDR1 reads SNHLY; CDR2 reads FYNNEI. CDR3 size: 15 residues.

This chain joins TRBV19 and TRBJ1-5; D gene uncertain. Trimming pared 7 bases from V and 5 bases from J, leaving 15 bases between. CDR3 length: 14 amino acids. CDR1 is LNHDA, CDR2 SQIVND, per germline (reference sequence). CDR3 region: CASNNLDVDQPQHF. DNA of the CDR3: TGTGCCAGTAACAACCTGGACGTGGATCAGCCCCAGCATTTT.

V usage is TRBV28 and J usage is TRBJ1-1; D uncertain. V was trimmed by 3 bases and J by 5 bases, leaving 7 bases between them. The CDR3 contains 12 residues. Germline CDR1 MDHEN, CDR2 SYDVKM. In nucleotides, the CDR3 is TGTGCCAGCAGTTTCGGTCTTACTGAAGCTTTCTTT. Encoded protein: CASSFGLTEAFF.

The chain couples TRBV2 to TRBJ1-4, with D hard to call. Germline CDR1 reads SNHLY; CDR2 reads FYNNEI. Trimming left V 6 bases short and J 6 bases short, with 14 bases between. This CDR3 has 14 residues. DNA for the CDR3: TGTGCCAGCAGGAGAATGGACGGATATGAAAAACTGTTTTTT. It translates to CASRRMDGYEKLFF.

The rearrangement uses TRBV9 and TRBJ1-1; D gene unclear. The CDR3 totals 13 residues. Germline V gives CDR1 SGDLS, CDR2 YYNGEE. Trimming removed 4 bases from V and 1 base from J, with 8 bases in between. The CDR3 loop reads CASSTHGNTEAFF. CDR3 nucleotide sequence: TGTGCCAGCAGCACTCACGGGAACACTGAAGCTTTCTTT.

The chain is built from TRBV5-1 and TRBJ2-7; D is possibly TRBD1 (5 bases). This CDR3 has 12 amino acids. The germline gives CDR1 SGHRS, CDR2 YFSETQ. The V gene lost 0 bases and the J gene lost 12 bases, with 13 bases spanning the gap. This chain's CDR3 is CASSLGQGRLYF. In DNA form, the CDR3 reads TGCGCCAGCAGCTTGGGCCAGGGCAGATTGTACTTC.

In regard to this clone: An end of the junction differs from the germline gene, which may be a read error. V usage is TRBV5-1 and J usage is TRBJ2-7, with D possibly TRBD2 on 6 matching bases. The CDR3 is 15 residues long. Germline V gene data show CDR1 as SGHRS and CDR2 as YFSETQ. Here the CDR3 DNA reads TGCGCCAGCAGCTTGGAACCGGGGCCCCGTCGGCGGGATGAATTC. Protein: CASSLEPGPRRRDEF.

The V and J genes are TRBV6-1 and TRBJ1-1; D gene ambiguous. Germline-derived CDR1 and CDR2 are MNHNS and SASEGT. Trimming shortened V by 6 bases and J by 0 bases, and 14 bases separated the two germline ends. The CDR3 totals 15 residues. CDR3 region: CASRPASLLNTEAFF. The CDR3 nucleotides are TGTGCCAGCAGACCCGCGTCGCTGCTGAACACTGAAGCTTTCTTT.

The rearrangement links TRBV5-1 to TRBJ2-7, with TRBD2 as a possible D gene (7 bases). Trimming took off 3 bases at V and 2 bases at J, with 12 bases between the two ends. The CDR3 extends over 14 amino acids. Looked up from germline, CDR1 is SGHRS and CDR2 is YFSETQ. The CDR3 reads CASSSGGLTYEQYF. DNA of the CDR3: TGCGCCAGCAGCTCCGGGGGGCTTACCTACGAGCAGTACTTC.

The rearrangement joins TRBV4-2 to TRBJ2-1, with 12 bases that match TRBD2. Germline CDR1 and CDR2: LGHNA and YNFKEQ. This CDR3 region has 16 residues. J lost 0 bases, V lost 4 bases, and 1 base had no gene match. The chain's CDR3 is CASSRTSGNSYNEQFF. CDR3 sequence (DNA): TGTGCCAGCAGCCGGACTAGCGGGAACTCCTACAATGAGCAGTTCTTC.

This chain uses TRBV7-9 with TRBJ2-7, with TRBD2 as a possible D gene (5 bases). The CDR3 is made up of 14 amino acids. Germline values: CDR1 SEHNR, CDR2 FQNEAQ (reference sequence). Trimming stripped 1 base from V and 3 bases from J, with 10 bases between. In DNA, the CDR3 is TGTGCCAGCAGCTTAGTGGCGGGCGGCTACGAGCAGTACTTC. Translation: CASSLVAGGYEQYF.

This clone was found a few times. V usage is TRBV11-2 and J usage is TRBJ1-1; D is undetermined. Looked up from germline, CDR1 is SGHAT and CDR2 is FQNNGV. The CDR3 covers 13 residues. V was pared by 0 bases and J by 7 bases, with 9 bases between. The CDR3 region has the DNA TGTGCCAGCAGCTTAGACAGGACGGGTGAAGCTTTCTTT. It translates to CASSLDRTGEAFF.

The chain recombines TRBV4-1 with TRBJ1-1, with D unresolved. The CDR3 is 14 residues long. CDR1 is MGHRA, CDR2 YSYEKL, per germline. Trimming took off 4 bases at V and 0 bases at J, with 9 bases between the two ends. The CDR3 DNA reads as TGCGCCAGCAGCCCCAGGTTCCTGAACACTGAAGCTTTCTTT. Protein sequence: CASSPRFLNTEAFF.

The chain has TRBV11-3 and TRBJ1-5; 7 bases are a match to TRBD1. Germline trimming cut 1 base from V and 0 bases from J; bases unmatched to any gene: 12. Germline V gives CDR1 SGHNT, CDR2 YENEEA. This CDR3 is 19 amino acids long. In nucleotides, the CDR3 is TGTGCCAGCAGCTTAGTTCCCTCTAAACAGGGGTCTAGCAATCAGCCCCAGCATTTT. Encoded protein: CASSLVPSKQGSSNQPQHF.

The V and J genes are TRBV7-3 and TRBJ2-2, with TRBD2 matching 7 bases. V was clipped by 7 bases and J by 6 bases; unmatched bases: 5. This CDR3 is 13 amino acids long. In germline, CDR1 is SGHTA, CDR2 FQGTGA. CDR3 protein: CASNLGGPGELFF. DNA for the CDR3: TGTGCCAGCAACCTGGGAGGGCCCGGGGAGCTGTTTTTT.

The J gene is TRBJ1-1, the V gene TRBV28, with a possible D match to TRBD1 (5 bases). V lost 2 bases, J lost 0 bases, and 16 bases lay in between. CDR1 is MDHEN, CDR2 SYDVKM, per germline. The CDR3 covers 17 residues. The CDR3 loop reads CASSLSVGGPLNTEAFF. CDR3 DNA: TGTGCCAGCAGTTTAAGCGTTGGGGGACCGCTGAACACTGAAGCTTTCTTT.

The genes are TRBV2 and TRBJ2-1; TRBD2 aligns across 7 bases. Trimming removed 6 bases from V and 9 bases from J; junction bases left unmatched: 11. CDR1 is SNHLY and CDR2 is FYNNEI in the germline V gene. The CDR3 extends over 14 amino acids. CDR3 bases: TGTGCCAGCAGGGGGACTACCTCAGGTAGTGAGCAGTTCTTC. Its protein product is CASRGTTSGSEQFF.